What follows is one T cell receptor (beta chain) and its context. The antigen remains undetermined. Assay: immunoSEQ multiplex PCR; the TCRdb copy retains only in-frame clones and omits some. Of more than 150,000 clones listed, 90% to 95% are singletons. V trimming: 7 bases; J trimming: 0 bases; junction bases outside the gene matches: 11. Per germline, CDR1 WNHNN and CDR2 SYGVQD (reference sequence). This CDR3 has 16 amino acids. This sample was included in a study of T cell responses to AZD1222 COVID-19 vaccine. Notes on the study in general: Without day 14 samples, only post-peak T cell repertoires were studied. Following two doses of AZD1222, Spike-specific TCR breadth and depth rose.

The sequence was collected from an adult who received the AZD1222 COVID-19 vaccine. Sequences were derived from peripheral blood, sampled 28 days after the second AZD1222 dose. The genes are TRBV10-1 and TRBJ2-7, with TRBD1 identical over 8 bases. The CDR3 reads CASTLPGQASSYEQYF. CDR3 DNA sequence: TGCGCCAGCACCCTCCCGGGACAGGCCTCCTCCTACGAGCAGTACTTC.